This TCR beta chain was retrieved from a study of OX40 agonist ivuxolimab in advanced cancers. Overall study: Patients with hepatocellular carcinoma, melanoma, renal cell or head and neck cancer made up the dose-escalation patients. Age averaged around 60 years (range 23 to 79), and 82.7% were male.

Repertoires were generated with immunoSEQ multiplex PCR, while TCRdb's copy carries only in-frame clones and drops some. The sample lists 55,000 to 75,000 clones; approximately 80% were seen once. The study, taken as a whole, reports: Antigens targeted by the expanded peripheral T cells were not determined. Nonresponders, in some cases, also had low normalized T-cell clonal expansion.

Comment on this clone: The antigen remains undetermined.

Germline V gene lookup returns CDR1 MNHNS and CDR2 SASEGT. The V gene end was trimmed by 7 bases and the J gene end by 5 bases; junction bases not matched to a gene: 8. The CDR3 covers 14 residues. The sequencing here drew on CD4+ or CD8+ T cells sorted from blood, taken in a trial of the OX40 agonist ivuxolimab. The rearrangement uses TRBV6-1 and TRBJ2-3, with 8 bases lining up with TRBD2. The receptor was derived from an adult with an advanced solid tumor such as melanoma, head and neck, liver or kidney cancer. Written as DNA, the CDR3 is TGTGCCAGCACCAGGAGCGGGGGACTAGATACGCAGTATTTT. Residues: CASTRSGGLDTQYF.